Below are 16 T cell receptor beta chains sequenced from a single sample in a study of Ad26.COV2.S vaccination and SARS-CoV-2 variants (dated by TCRdb to the early 2020s). The treatment or condition label corresponds to: roughly 20 received Ad26.COV2.S at low or high dose, single or two shots; about 5 received placebo; per-sample allocation not given. Repertoires of vaccine and placebo recipients were sequenced from samples taken on day 63 after the first injection. Preparation of the library involved the immunoSEQ multiplex PCR assay. Drawn from immuneACCESS, this table holds only the in-frame rearrangements with V and J called that TCRdb kept. Clones are partly lost; checked studies trace under half to an unresolved V gene and leave the rest unexplained. The sample table contains fewer than 800,000 clones; only one count was recorded for 80% to 90% of them. The ten top clones hold about 1.5% of the sample.

The sequences come from peripheral blood, collected in a trial of Ad26.COV2.S vaccine versus placebo. The source is a person aged 18-60 years who received the Ad26.COV2.S COVID-19 vaccine or a placebo.

The chain employs TRBV7-9 and TRBJ2-6; D may be TRBD2 (5 bases). Between the trimmed V and J ends, which lost 4 bases and 0 bases, there was a span of 13 bases. Germline lookup yields CDR1 SEHNR and CDR2 FQNEAQ (reference sequence). The CDR3 consists of 17 residues. Here the CDR3 reads CASSSSGWNSGANVLTF. In DNA, the CDR3 is TGTGCCAGCAGCTCCTCGGGGTGGAACTCTGGGGCCAACGTCCTGACTTTC. The full variable domain, with the rest looked up from reference TRBV7-9 and TRBJ2-6, is DTGVSQNPRHKITKRGQNVTFRCDPISEHNRLYWYRQTLGQGPEFLTYFQNEAQLEKSRLLSDRFSAERPKGSFSTLEIQRTEQGDSAMYLCASSSSGWNSGANVLTFGAGSRLTVL.

The chain carries TRBV27 and TRBJ1-5, with 8 positions matching TRBD1. Looked up from germline, CDR1 is MNHEY and CDR2 is SMNVEV (reference sequence). V was clipped by 6 bases and J by 3 bases; unmatched bases: 7. This CDR3 is built from 15 residues. This CDR3 reads CASRRDRSYNQPQHF. The CDR3 coding sequence is TGTGCCAGCAGAAGGGACAGGAGTTACAATCAGCCCCAGCATTTT.

This sequence joins TRBV9 and TRBJ1-1; a weak D match, TRBD1 (5 bases). Germline V gives CDR1 SGDLS, CDR2 YYNGEE. CDR3 length: 13 amino acids. The V end lost 3 bases, the J end lost 5 bases, and 11 bases lay between the germline ends. DNA of the CDR3: TGTGCCAGCAGCGCGGGACCGGGGACTGAAGCTTTCTTT. Protein: CASSAGPGTEAFF.

This clone appeared a single time. In nucleotides, the CDR3 is TGCGCCAGCAGCTTGGACAGTCACTATGGCTACACCTTC. It codes for CASSLDSHYGYTF. The gene calls are TRBV5-1 and TRBJ1-2, with D hard to call. Per the germline V gene, CDR1 is SGHRS and CDR2 is YFSETQ. The length of the CDR3 is 13 residues. Trimming removed 0 bases from V and 3 bases from J, with 6 bases in between.

The gene calls are TRBV18 and TRBJ2-1; no definite D call. V shed 0 bases and J shed 5 bases, with 8 bases lying between them. Germline values: CDR1 KGHSH, CDR2 LQKENI. The CDR3 length is 14 residues. The CDR3 DNA reads as TGTGCCAGCTCACCACCGATCGTTGACAATGAGCAGTTCTTC. Amino acids: CASSPPIVDNEQFF. The full variable domain, in which reference TRBV18 and TRBJ2-1 provide the parts outside the CDR3, is NAGVMQNPRHLVRRRGQEARLRCSPMKGHSHVYWYRQLPEEGLKFMVYLQKENIIDESGMPKERFSAEFPKEGPSILRIQQVVRGDSAAYFCASSPPIVDNEQFFGPGTRLTVL.

This chain joins TRBV30 and TRBJ1-5; 9 nucleotides align to TRBD1. The CDR3 runs to 16 residues. The germline gives CDR1 GTSNPN, CDR2 SVGIG (reference sequence). The ends lost 2 bases at V and 3 bases at J; junction bases unmatched: 8. CDR3 in amino acids: CAWSLLGTGINQPQHF. The CDR3 DNA reads TGTGCCTGGAGTCTCCTAGGGACAGGGATCAATCAGCCCCAGCATTTT.

The chain uses TRBV6-5 and TRBJ2-7; D gene ambiguous. The V end was cut by 2 bases, the J end by 2 bases, with 7 bases between. Germline CDR1 reads MNHEY; CDR2 reads SVGAGI. The CDR3 extends over 13 amino acids. CDR3 sequence (DNA): TGTGCCAGCAGTTACAACCCAGCCTACGAGCAGTACTTC. The encoded protein is CASSYNPAYEQYF.

This chain joins TRBV5-5 and TRBJ2-7; D possibly corresponds to TRBD1 (5 bases). Germline CDR1 and CDR2: SGHKS and YYEKEE (reference sequence). Trimming shortened V by 4 bases and J by 2 bases, and 10 bases separated the two germline ends. CDR3 length equals 13 residues. This CDR3 reads CASSPAGPYEQYF. CDR3 bases: TGTGCCAGCAGCCCCGCAGGGCCCTACGAGCAGTACTTC.

The CDR3: CATSDYNEQFF. DNA of the CDR3: TGTGCCACCTCCGACTACAATGAGCAGTTCTTC. V gene TRBV15 combines with J gene TRBJ2-1; D remains ambiguous. Trimming took off 8 bases at V and 3 bases at J, with 5 bases between the two ends. In germline, CDR1 is LNHNV, CDR2 YYDKDF (reference sequence). The CDR3 covers 11 residues.

The chain couples TRBV5-8 to TRBJ1-2; D is possibly TRBD1 (5 bases). Germline loops: CDR1 SGHTS, CDR2 YDEGEE. The CDR3 length is 12 residues. V gave up 7 bases and J gave up 8 bases, with 15 bases separating them. DNA for the CDR3: TGTGCCAGCCCCCTTGGGGGAAGAGGCTACACCTTC. Protein: CASPLGGRGYTF.

The CDR3 loop reads CASSLWASGTYEQYF. The CDR3 DNA follows: TGTGCCAGCAGCCTATGGGCTAGCGGGACCTACGAGCAGTACTTC. This rearrangement joins TRBV13 to TRBJ2-7; TRBD2 agrees at 9 bases. Germline assignment: CDR1 PRHDT and CDR2 FYEKMQ (reference sequence). The CDR3 runs 15 residues. V lost 5 bases to trimming and J lost 2 bases; unmatched junction nucleotides: 7.

The V call is TRBV5-1, the J call TRBJ2-3; 13 nucleotides align to TRBD2. The V and J ends lost 4 bases and 6 bases, in that order; junction bases with no gene match: 5. The V gene's germline CDR1 is SGHRS and CDR2 YFSETQ. There are 15 residues in the CDR3. The DNA of the CDR3 is TGCGCCAGCAGCCCTACTAGCGGGGGGGCCGATACGCAGTATTTT. This gives the protein CASSPTSGGADTQYF.

J is TRBJ2-2 and V is TRBV14; 7 nucleotides match TRBD1. Germline loops: CDR1 SGHDN, CDR2 FVKESK. The V gene end was trimmed by 4 bases and the J gene end by 3 bases; junction bases not matched to a gene: 11. CDR3 length: 17 amino acids. The CDR3 loop is CASSLGLTGLHTGELFF. CDR3 sequence (DNA): TGTGCCAGCAGCCTCGGGTTGACAGGGTTGCACACCGGGGAGCTGTTTTTT.

The chain is built from TRBV7-3 and TRBJ2-2; TRBD1 or TRBD2 may be the D gene (6 bases each). The CDR3 sequence is 17 residues long. CDR1 is SGHTA, CDR2 FQGTGA, per germline. Trimming removed 3 bases from V and 2 bases from J, with 16 bases in between. The CDR3 region has the DNA TGTGCCAGCAGCTTGGGCGGAGGGGGTTCTAACACCGGGGAGCTGTTTTTT. This translates into CASSLGGGGSNTGELFF.

The V and J genes are TRBV27 and TRBJ1-3; the match to TRBD1 covers 7 bases. V shed 2 bases and J 3 bases; nucleotides not matched to a gene: 1. CDR3 size: 14 residues. In germline, CDR1 is MNHEY, CDR2 SMNVEV (reference sequence). CDR3 protein: CASSLQGGGNTIYF. CDR3 nucleotide sequence: TGTGCCAGCAGTTTACAGGGGGGTGGAAACACCATATATTTT.

CDR3: CASSPQSQGSLNTEAFF. For the CDR3, the DNA is TGTGCCAGCTCACCACAGAGCCAGGGGAGTTTGAACACTGAAGCTTTCTTT. The chain recombines TRBV18 with TRBJ1-1, with D possibly being TRBD1 (6 bases). Trimming removed 1 base at V and 0 bases at J, with 15 bases between. In germline, CDR1 is KGHSH, CDR2 LQKENI. The CDR3 totals 17 residues.